These 30 T cell receptor beta chains share one sample of origin, sequenced in a study of shared clonotypes between healthy human individuals (dated by TCRdb to 2019 to 2021). The library was prepared using the immunoSEQ multiplex PCR assay. Sourced from immuneACCESS, this table was stored by TCRdb with only in-frame sequences that have V and J called. A share of the clones is absent; for the studies checked, an unresolved V gene accounts for under half, and the remainder has no known explanation. The sample table records roughly 2.5 million clones; around 90% of these occur just once. The ten top clones hold around 0.14% of the sample. The sequenced sample was naive CD4+ T cells sorted from blood. In the paper's terms, the cell subset or site label means: CD45RA+ positively selected. The receptor source for this set is a man aged 18 to 29 in good health.

This clone was detected once. This chain links TRBV7-9 with TRBJ1-1; possible D gene TRBD1, 5 bases. Germline CDR1 is SEHNR and CDR2 is FQNEAQ (reference sequence). The CDR3 totals 13 residues. With 5 bases removed from V and 5 bases from J, the gap between germline ends came to 12 bases. Written as DNA, the CDR3 is TGTGCCAGCAGCCAAACAGGAGGTACTGAAGCTTTCTTT. This sequence encodes CASSQTGGTEAFF.

J is TRBJ2-7 and V is TRBV5-6, with a tentative D call TRBD2 (6 bases). Looked up from germline, CDR1 is SGHDT and CDR2 is YYEEEE. The CDR3 runs 14 residues. Trimming cost V 1 base and J 6 bases, with 14 bases left between them. In nucleotides, the CDR3 is TGTGCCAGCAGCTTGATAGGAGGGGTCGGCGAGCAGTACTTC. It codes for CASSLIGGVGEQYF. Variable domain in full (rest from reference TRBV5-6 and TRBJ2-7): DAGVTQSPTHLIKTRGQQVTLRCSPKSGHDTVSWYQQALGQGPQFIFQYYEEEERQRGNFPDRFSGHQFPNYSSELNVNALLLGDSALYLCASSLIGGVGEQYFGPGTRLTVT.

This clone was recorded only once. V gene TRBV5-4 combines with J gene TRBJ1-1, with no clear D. Trimming took 2 bases from V and 8 from J, leaving 13 bases between them. CDR1 is SGHNT, CDR2 YYREEE, per germline (reference sequence). This CDR3 spans 13 amino acids. CDR3 coding DNA: TGTGCCAGCAGCTTTTTCGGGAGAACCGAAGCTTTCTTT. Translation: CASSFFGRTEAFF. The full variable domain, rest sourced from reference TRBV5-4 and TRBJ1-1, is ETGVTQSPTHLIKTRGQQVTLRCSSQSGHNTVSWYQQALGQGPQFIFQYYREEENGRGNFPPRFSGLQFPNYSSELNVNALELDDSALYLCASSFFGRTEAFFGQGTRLTVV.

Comments on this clone: Other DNA sequences in the same sample also yield this CDR3. V usage is TRBV19 and J usage is TRBJ2-7; 8 bases are shared with TRBD1. The CDR3 has 14 residues. The V gene end was trimmed by 5 bases and the J gene end by 4 bases; junction bases not matched to a gene: 7. Germline lookup yields CDR1 LNHDA and CDR2 SQIVND (reference sequence). This CDR3 is CASSSGTGTYEQYF. The CDR3 DNA is TGTGCCAGTAGTTCCGGGACAGGAACTTACGAGCAGTACTTC.

The chain couples TRBV28 to TRBJ1-5; no clear D gene. Looked up from germline, CDR1 is MDHEN and CDR2 is SYDVKM. The CDR3 sequence is 11 residues long. V was cut by 4 bases and J by 9 bases, with 7 bases left in between. CDR3 sequence: CASSSNPPQHF. In nucleotides, the CDR3 is TGTGCCAGCAGTTCAAACCCGCCCCAGCATTTT.

The genes are TRBV18 and TRBJ2-1; TRBD2 is a possible D gene (5 bases). Deletions cut 6 bases from V and 7 bases from J, with 16 bases between. CDR1 is KGHSH and CDR2 is LQKENI in the germline V gene. This CDR3 spans 14 amino acids. CDR3 in amino acids: CASSPFRSGNEQFF. The CDR3 coding sequence is TGTGCCAGCTCTCCCTTTAGGTCGGGAAATGAGCAGTTCTTC.

Comments on this clone: Distinct nucleotide sequences in the sample also encode this CDR3. J is TRBJ2-7 and V is TRBV5-4; 7 bases agree with TRBD1. V dropped 4 bases and J dropped 4; count of bases not matched to a gene: 8. CDR3 length: 14 amino acids. Germline values: CDR1 SGHNT, CDR2 YYREEE (reference sequence). The CDR3: CASSLRQGPYEQYF. In DNA form, the CDR3 reads TGTGCCAGCAGCCTGCGACAGGGACCATACGAGCAGTACTTC.

This clone was counted once. The V gene is TRBV5-1, the J gene TRBJ2-7; possibly TRBD1 for D (7 bases). Germline CDR1 reads SGHRS; CDR2 reads YFSETQ. V lost 4 bases to trimming and J lost 3 bases, with 20 bases between them. This CDR3 spans 16 amino acids. CDR3 bases: TGCGCCAGCAGCCCGGGACTGGGGACAGCTATCTACGAGCAGTACTTC. Amino acids: CASSPGLGTAIYEQYF.

The chain recombines TRBV5-5 with TRBJ2-4; no definite D call. Germline loops: CDR1 SGHKS, CDR2 YYEKEE (reference sequence). The CDR3 loop spans 11 amino acids. Trimming stripped 5 bases from V and 12 bases from J, with 12 bases between. CDR3 nucleotides: TGTGCCAGCAGTTTTGCAAATGATCAGTACTTC. It translates to CASSFANDQYF.

The rearrangement joins TRBV7-8 to TRBJ2-7; D tentatively fits TRBD1 or TRBD2 (5 bases each). Germline-derived CDR1 and CDR2 are SGHVS and FQNEAQ. The CDR3 is 15 amino acids. Between the trimmed V and J ends, which lost 5 bases and 0 bases, there was a span of 14 bases. The CDR3 region is CASSPFEGFSYEQYF. The CDR3 bases are TGTGCCAGCAGCCCCTTTGAGGGGTTCTCCTACGAGCAGTACTTC.

This clone is a singleton in its sample. This sample also contains other DNA sequences that code for the same CDR3. The CDR3 coding sequence is TGTGCCAGCTCACCACGACAGGAATCTGGAAACACCATATATTTT. It specifies CASSPRQESGNTIYF. The chain carries TRBV18 and TRBJ1-3; D possibly corresponds to TRBD1 (6 bases). V shed 1 base and J shed 1 base, with 8 bases lying between them. The CDR3 sequence is 15 residues long. CDR1 and CDR2 (germline): KGHSH, LQKENI.

This chain joins TRBV28 and TRBJ2-7; no definite D call. The V and J ends lost 3 bases and 2 bases respectively, with 11 bases between them. This CDR3 comprises 14 residues. Per the germline V gene, CDR1 is MDHEN and CDR2 is SYDVKM. CDR3 amino acids: CASSFVQIPYEQYF. The CDR3 region has the DNA TGTGCCAGCAGTTTCGTCCAGATACCCTACGAGCAGTACTTC. Full variable domain (outside the CDR3, taken from reference TRBV28 and TRBJ2-7): DVKVTQSSRYLVKRTGEKVFLECVQDMDHENMFWYRQDPGLGLRLIYFSYDVKMKEKGDIPEGYSVSREKKERFSLILESASTNQTSMYLCASSFVQIPYEQYFGPGTRLTVT.

The chain joins TRBV6-1 to TRBJ1-5; 8 nucleotides align to TRBD1. Trimming cost V 7 bases and J 4 bases; bases outside gene matches: 9. CDR1 and CDR2 (germline): MNHNS, SASEGT. This CDR3 is built from 15 residues. CDR3 DNA: TGTGCCAGCATATGGGCAGGGGGCGGGAATCAGCCCCAGCATTTT. It specifies CASIWAGGGNQPQHF.

The V call is TRBV13, the J call TRBJ1-3; a possible D gene is TRBD1 (5 bases). CDR1 is PRHDT, CDR2 FYEKMQ, per germline (reference sequence). The V end lost 2 bases, the J end lost 0 bases, and 8 bases lay between the germline ends. The CDR3 is made up of 15 amino acids. The CDR3 here is CASSLQGYSGNTIYF. The CDR3 region has the DNA TGTGCCAGCAGCTTACAGGGATACTCTGGAAACACCATATATTTT.

This clone was picked up one time. The chain joins TRBV10-3 to TRBJ1-1; the D gene is possibly TRBD1 (5 bases). Trimming removed 6 bases at V and 0 bases at J, with 14 bases between. Germline V lookup: CDR1 ENHRY, CDR2 SYGVKD. The CDR3 loop spans 15 amino acids. CDR3 nucleotide sequence: TGTGCCATCAGAAGCTTCGGACAAATGAACACTGAAGCTTTCTTT. This sequence encodes CAIRSFGQMNTEAFF.

V is TRBV5-1 and J is TRBJ2-7; 12 bases map to TRBD2. The CDR3 loop spans 16 amino acids. CDR1 is SGHRS, CDR2 YFSETQ, per germline. With 2 bases clipped from V and 4 bases from J, the junction kept 7 bases outside the gene matches. The CDR3 nucleotides read TGCGCCAGCAGCTTTGTTGGAGGGACTAGCGGGTACGAGCAGTACTTC. Amino acid sequence: CASSFVGGTSGYEQYF.

The chain is built from TRBV27 and TRBJ2-2, with 11 bases that match TRBD2. This CDR3 has 17 amino acids. The V gene end was trimmed by 5 bases and the J gene end by 5 bases; junction bases not matched to a gene: 10. The germline V gene has CDR1 MNHEY and CDR2 SMNVEV (reference sequence). CDR3 bases: TGTGCCAGCAGTCCCAGGGGACTAGCGGTCGGTACCGGGGAGCTGTTTTTT. It codes for CASSPRGLAVGTGELFF.

To note about this clone: The identical CDR3 is also encoded by other nucleotide sequences in the sample. The CDR3 region has the DNA TGTGCCAGCTCAGGGACACTGAACACTGAAGCTTTCTTT. This encodes CASSGTLNTEAFF. The chain links TRBV18 to TRBJ1-1; D may be TRBD1 (6 bases). The germline V and J ends were trimmed by 5 bases and 0 bases, with 7 bases remaining between them. This CDR3 is 13 amino acids long. CDR1 is KGHSH and CDR2 is LQKENI in the germline V gene.

The rearrangement uses TRBV7-2 and TRBJ2-7; the match to TRBD2 covers 9 bases. J lost 3 bases, V lost 3 bases, and 9 bases had no gene match. Germline lookup yields CDR1 SGHTA and CDR2 FQGNSA. The CDR3 runs to 16 residues. The CDR3 loop reads CASSFGLTSGDYEQYF. The CDR3 nucleotides read TGTGCCAGCAGCTTCGGCTTGACTAGCGGAGACTACGAGCAGTACTTC.

This chain uses TRBV7-2 with TRBJ2-7, with 10 nucleotides matching TRBD2. CDR1 and CDR2 from the germline V gene are SGHTA and FQGNSA. The J segment lost 4 bases and the V segment lost 2 bases, leaving 17 bases of the junction unmatched. The CDR3 has 19 amino acids. The CDR3 here is CASSLRAPLAGALVYEQYF. The CDR3 coding sequence is TGTGCCAGCAGCTTAAGGGCTCCTCTAGCGGGGGCCCTTGTTTACGAGCAGTACTTC. Complete variable domain (other parts from reference TRBV7-2 and TRBJ2-7): GAGVSQSPSNKVTEKGKDVELRCDPISGHTALYWYRQSLGQGLEFLIYFQGNSAPDKSGLPSDRFSAERTGGSVSTLTIQRTQQEDSAVYLCASSLRAPLAGALVYEQYFGPGTRLTVT.

This clone has a single count. V gene TRBV5-1 combines with J gene TRBJ2-5, with D hard to call. Germline values: CDR1 SGHRS, CDR2 YFSETQ. The CDR3 has 14 residues. V was shortened by 0 bases and J by 3 bases, with 9 bases between the two germline ends. This CDR3 is CASSLAWTEETQYF. The CDR3 nucleotides read TGCGCCAGCAGCTTGGCCTGGACCGAAGAGACCCAGTACTTC.

The chain couples TRBV5-1 to TRBJ1-6, with D tentatively TRBD1 (6 bases). The ends were cut back, 4 bases at V and 7 bases at J, with 15 bases in the middle. Germline assignment: CDR1 SGHRS and CDR2 YFSETQ. The CDR3 runs 15 residues. Here the CDR3 DNA reads TGCGCCAGCAGCCAAACAGGGCCCCCCAATTCACCCCTCCACTTT. This translates into CASSQTGPPNSPLHF.

There are a few counts of this clone. This chain uses TRBV5-4 with TRBJ1-5; D gene uncertain. Germline CDR1 and CDR2: SGHNT and YYREEE (reference sequence). V lost 0 bases, J lost 6 bases, and 10 bases lay in between. The CDR3 totals 14 residues. The CDR3 DNA reads as TGTGCCAGCAGCTTGGACGGGAAGGGTCAGCCCCAGCATTTT. It specifies CASSLDGKGQPQHF.

The chain couples TRBV4-2 to TRBJ1-3; D may be TRBD1 (5 bases). CDR1 is LGHNA, CDR2 YNFKEQ, per germline. Trimming shortened V by 1 base and J by 0 bases, and 16 bases separated the two germline ends. The length of the CDR3 is 18 residues. The CDR3 bases are TGTGCCAGCAGCCAAGTTGGACGGGGGAGGATCTCTGGAAACACCATATATTTT. Translated, it gives CASSQVGRGRISGNTIYF.

V gene TRBV5-1 combines with J gene TRBJ2-5; a weak D match, TRBD2 (5 bases). The germline gives CDR1 SGHRS, CDR2 YFSETQ. The CDR3 extends over 15 amino acids. Trimming left V 1 base short and J 1 base short, with 11 bases between. DNA of the CDR3: TGCGCCAGCAGCTTGATTTCGGGATCCCAAGAGACCCAGTACTTC. It encodes CASSLISGSQETQYF.

The chain combines TRBV6-1 with TRBJ2-5, with D tentatively TRBD2 (6 bases). This CDR3 is built from 13 residues. Germline CDR1 and CDR2: MNHNS and SASEGT. With 6 bases removed from V and 4 bases from J, the gap between germline ends came to 12 bases. Here the CDR3 reads CASRRDLSETQYF. The CDR3 bases are TGTGCCAGCAGGCGGGACCTCTCAGAGACCCAGTACTTC.

A word on this clone: The sample holds other DNA sequences that translate to the same CDR3. V usage is TRBV11-2 and J usage is TRBJ2-7, with TRBD2 matching 7 bases. The germline gives CDR1 SGHAT, CDR2 FQNNGV. V gave up 1 base and J gave up 3 bases; unmatched junction bases: 6. The CDR3 sequence is 15 residues long. The DNA of the CDR3 is TGTGCCAGCAGCTTAGGGCCTAGCGGAAGCTACGAGCAGTACTTC. It encodes CASSLGPSGSYEQYF. The entire variable domain, with the rest obtained from reference TRBV11-2 and TRBJ2-7, is as follows: EAGVAQSPRYKIIEKRQSVAFWCNPISGHATLYWYQQILGQGPKLLIQFQNNGVVDDSQLPKDRFSAERLKGVDSTLKIQPAKLEDSAVYLCASSLGPSGSYEQYFGPGTRLTVT.

On this clone: The junction and the germline gene differ at one end; a read error may be behind it. The chain is built from TRBV7-2 and TRBJ2-7; 7 bases map to TRBD2. CDR3 length: 15 amino acids. From germline, CDR1 is SGHTA and CDR2 FQGNSA. The DNA for the CDR3 is TGTGCCAGCAGCCCCTCTAGCGGCCTTTTCTACGAGCGGTACTTC. Residues: CASSPSSGLFYERYF.

This clone was seen just once. This sequence joins TRBV29-1 and TRBJ2-7; no firm D call. The V gene's germline CDR1 is SQVTM and CDR2 ANQGSEA. CDR3 length: 12 residues. Trimming cost V 4 bases and J 0 bases, with 7 bases left between them. The chain's CDR3 is CSVGTPSYEQYF. The CDR3 DNA is TGCAGCGTTGGAACTCCCTCCTACGAGCAGTACTTC.

V and J are TRBV11-2 and TRBJ2-1; 12 positions agree with TRBD2. This CDR3 spans 16 amino acids. The J segment lost 4 bases and the V segment lost 5 bases, leaving 6 bases of the junction unmatched. Looked up from germline, CDR1 is SGHAT and CDR2 is FQNNGV. CDR3: CASSHGTSGHYNEQFF. The DNA of the CDR3 is TGTGCCAGCAGCCACGGGACTAGCGGGCATTACAATGAGCAGTTCTTC. The variable domain in full, completed from reference TRBV11-2 and TRBJ2-1, reads EAGVAQSPRYKIIEKRQSVAFWCNPISGHATLYWYQQILGQGPKLLIQFQNNGVVDDSQLPKDRFSAERLKGVDSTLKIQPAKLEDSAVYLCASSHGTSGHYNEQFFGPGTRLTVL.